A selection of T cell receptor beta chains follows, all from one sample in a study of T cells in Graves' hyperthyroidism and ophthalmopathy. TCRdb reprocessed the multiplex PCR reads via MiXCR and lists one record per CDR3 protein. This table holds fewer than 110,000 distinct CDR3 sequences, approximately 16% found once. The sequenced sample was blood. These receptors were obtained from a woman aged 45-65 years with Graves' hyperthyroidism. The CDR3 runs from the conserved cysteine through the conserved F or W. Fields, in order: clone size, V gene, J gene, D gene, CDR3 DNA, CDR3 protein. The D gene is left open where the match is weak. Size is omitted from some rows. Given values are once, few, many or a class for expanded clones.

abundance: many; v_gene: TRBV12-3/TRBV12-4; j_gene: TRBJ2-3; d_gene: -; CDR3nt: TGTGCCAGCAGCCTGCGACCCACAGATACGCAGTATTTT; CDR3aa: CASSLRPTDTQYF
abundance: many; v_gene: TRBV30; j_gene: TRBJ1-2; d_gene: -; CDR3nt: TGTGCCTGGAGTGGATCCCGGGCCGGCTACTATGGCTACACCTTC; CDR3aa: CAWSGSRAGYYGYTF
abundance: many; v_gene: TRBV7-3; j_gene: TRBJ2-3; d_gene: -; CDR3nt: TGTGCCAGCAGCTTAGGGGGGTTTTCAGATACGCAGTATTTT; CDR3aa: CASSLGGFSDTQYF
abundance: few; v_gene: TRBV5-1; j_gene: TRBJ2-5; d_gene: -; CDR3nt: TGCGCCAGCAGCTTTGTACAGGGGGGGCATGAGACCCAGTACTTC; CDR3aa: CASSFVQGGHETQYF
abundance: many; v_gene: TRBV28; j_gene: TRBJ2-7; d_gene: -; CDR3nt: TGTGCCAGCAGTTTAACAGGGTTGAACGAGCAGTACTTC; CDR3aa: CASSLTGLNEQYF
abundance: -; v_gene: TRBV28; j_gene: TRBJ1-2; d_gene: -; CDR3nt: TGTGCCAGCAGGCAAACCAGGGATGGCTACACCTTC; CDR3aa: CASRQTRDGYTF
abundance: many; v_gene: TRBV29-1; j_gene: TRBJ2-3; d_gene: TRBD2; CDR3nt: TGCAGCGTTGAAACCCCTTTGGCGGGAGAGGCAGATACGCAGTATTTT; CDR3aa: CSVETPLAGEADTQYF
abundance: many; v_gene: TRBV29-1; j_gene: TRBJ1-1; d_gene: -; CDR3nt: TGCAGCGTTGCAGTAAACACTGAAGCTTTCTTT; CDR3aa: CSVAVNTEAFF
abundance: many; v_gene: TRBV3-1; j_gene: TRBJ2-7; d_gene: TRBD2; CDR3nt: TGTGCCAGCAGTCTAAGGGTGACGGGAGGGGACGAGCAGTACTTC; CDR3aa: CASSLRVTGGDEQYF
abundance: -; v_gene: TRBV12-3/TRBV12-4; j_gene: TRBJ2-7; d_gene: -; CDR3nt: TGTGCCAGCAGTCCGACAGGCATGAGCAACGAGCAGTACTTC; CDR3aa: CASSPTGMSNEQYF
abundance: -; v_gene: TRBV5-1; j_gene: TRBJ2-5; d_gene: TRBD1; CDR3nt: TGCGCCAGCAGCAAGGCGGACAGGGGTCCAGAGACCCAGTACTTC; CDR3aa: CASSKADRGPETQYF
abundance: -; v_gene: TRBV28; j_gene: TRBJ1-2; d_gene: TRBD1; CDR3nt: TGTGCCAGCAGAGGCCCGGGACAGTCCTATGGCTACACCTTC; CDR3aa: CASRGPGQSYGYTF
abundance: many; v_gene: TRBV24-1; j_gene: TRBJ2-1; d_gene: -; CDR3nt: TGTGCCACCAGTCCAGGGAGCTCCTACAATGAGCAGTTCTTC; CDR3aa: CATSPGSSYNEQFF
abundance: -; v_gene: TRBV7-8; j_gene: TRBJ2-1; d_gene: TRBD1; CDR3nt: TGTGCCAGCAGTTTAGCGGTCTGGGACAGGGTTTTGGATGAGCAGTTCTTC; CDR3aa: CASSLAVWDRVLDEQFF
abundance: once; v_gene: TRBV18; j_gene: TRBJ2-1; d_gene: -; CDR3nt: TGTGCCAGCTCACCCCCCTCTTACAATGAGCAGTTCTTC; CDR3aa: CASSPPSYNEQFF
abundance: -; v_gene: TRBV5-4; j_gene: TRBJ2-7; d_gene: -; CDR3nt: TGTGCCAGCAGCCCCCCGGGGGTTCCTACCTACGAGCAGTACTTC; CDR3aa: CASSPPGVPTYEQYF
abundance: -; v_gene: TRBV25-1; j_gene: TRBJ2-1; d_gene: TRBD2; CDR3nt: TGTGCCAGCAGTGATTGGGAGGGAGCGGGATCCTACAATGAGCAGTTCTTC; CDR3aa: CASSDWEGAGSYNEQFF
abundance: medium-sized; v_gene: TRBV11-2; j_gene: TRBJ1-1; d_gene: -; CDR3nt: TGTGCCAGCAGCCGTGGGGCGGCTTCTACCCCCACTGAAGCTTTCTTT; CDR3aa: CASSRGAASTPTEAFF
abundance: -; v_gene: TRBV6-1; j_gene: TRBJ1-5; d_gene: -; CDR3nt: TGTGCCAGCCGTACCGGGACGCCAGGTCAGCCCCAGCATTTT; CDR3aa: CASRTGTPGQPQHF
abundance: many; v_gene: TRBV6-1; j_gene: TRBJ1-2; d_gene: -; CDR3nt: TGTGCCAGCTCTATTGGAGGAGTAAGAGGGGACTATGGCTACACCTTC; CDR3aa: CASSIGGVRGDYGYTF
abundance: -; v_gene: TRBV6-2/TRBV6-3; j_gene: TRBJ1-5; d_gene: -; CDR3nt: TGTGCCAGCAGTGCGTCGACAGACAATAGCAATCAGCCCCAGCATTTT; CDR3aa: CASSASTDNSNQPQHF
abundance: many; v_gene: TRBV7-2; j_gene: TRBJ2-1; d_gene: TRBD2; CDR3nt: TGTGCCAGCAAACCCCCGGGGGGAGGCCGGTACAATGAGCAGTTCTTC; CDR3aa: CASKPPGGGRYNEQFF
abundance: many; v_gene: TRBV19; j_gene: TRBJ2-5; d_gene: -; CDR3nt: TGTGCCAGTAGTCTAAGACGGAACCAAGAGACCCAGTACTTC; CDR3aa: CASSLRRNQETQYF
abundance: -; v_gene: TRBV2; j_gene: TRBJ1-6; d_gene: -; CDR3nt: TGTGCCAGCAGGTCCACCGGCAGCGATAATTCACCCCTCCACTTT; CDR3aa: CASRSTGSDNSPLHF
abundance: -; v_gene: TRBV20-1; j_gene: TRBJ1-5; d_gene: TRBD1; CDR3nt: TGCAGTGCTGGACAGGGGGATCAGCCCCAGCATTTT; CDR3aa: CSAGQGDQPQHF
abundance: -; v_gene: TRBV18; j_gene: TRBJ2-7; d_gene: -; CDR3nt: TGTGCCAGCTCACAGACGGGCGACGAGCAGTACTTC; CDR3aa: CASSQTGDEQYF
abundance: many; v_gene: TRBV10-3; j_gene: TRBJ2-1; d_gene: TRBD2; CDR3nt: TGTGCCATCAGTGAGGTCAAAGCGGGAGAGGGGGAGCAGTTCTTC; CDR3aa: CAISEVKAGEGEQFF
abundance: few; v_gene: TRBV28; j_gene: TRBJ2-7; d_gene: TRBD2; CDR3nt: TGTGCCAGCAGTCCGGCCGTGGTGGTGGGTGGACTAGCGGGAGTCGAGCAGTACTTC; CDR3aa: CASSPAVVVGGLAGVEQYF
abundance: -; v_gene: TRBV29-1; j_gene: TRBJ2-7; d_gene: TRBD1; CDR3nt: TGCAGCGTCGCCAAGGGGGGACAGGCTTACGAGCAGTACTTC; CDR3aa: CSVAKGGQAYEQYF
abundance: many; v_gene: TRBV10-3; j_gene: TRBJ1-4; d_gene: TRBD1; CDR3nt: TGTGCCATCAGTCCAGGGGGCTTGGAGGAAAAACTGTTTTTT; CDR3aa: CAISPGGLEEKLFF
abundance: many; v_gene: TRBV12-3/TRBV12-4; j_gene: TRBJ2-7; d_gene: -; CDR3nt: TGTGCCAGCAGTCCCCCCCTAAGGAGGGAGCAGTACTTC; CDR3aa: CASSPPLRREQYF
abundance: few; v_gene: TRBV7-2; j_gene: TRBJ2-7; d_gene: -; CDR3nt: TGTGCCAGCAGGGGGGGAGTCAGGGGCTACGAGCAGTACTTC; CDR3aa: CASRGGVRGYEQYF
abundance: few; v_gene: TRBV5-1; j_gene: TRBJ2-3; d_gene: -; CDR3nt: TGCGCCAGCAGCTTCGGGGATACAAGCGGCACAGATACGCAGTATTTT; CDR3aa: CASSFGDTSGTDTQYF
abundance: -; v_gene: TRBV20-1; j_gene: TRBJ2-5; d_gene: TRBD2; CDR3nt: TGCAGTGCCCCCGGGACCGGGACTAGCGGGACCCAAGAGACCCAGTACTTC; CDR3aa: CSAPGTGTSGTQETQYF
abundance: many; v_gene: TRBV7-9; j_gene: TRBJ1-3; d_gene: TRBD1; CDR3nt: TGTGCCAGCAGTCGGACAGGGGGCGTTGGGAGCACCATATATTTT; CDR3aa: CASSRTGGVGSTIYF
abundance: many; v_gene: TRBV5-1; j_gene: TRBJ2-5; d_gene: TRBD2; CDR3nt: TGCGCCAGCAGCTTGAGCGGGAGGGCCGAGACCCAGTACTTC; CDR3aa: CASSLSGRAETQYF
abundance: many; v_gene: TRBV6-1; j_gene: TRBJ2-6; d_gene: -; CDR3nt: TGTGCCAGCATAGGGGCTTCTGGGGCAGGGGCCAACGTCCTGACTTTC; CDR3aa: CASIGASGAGANVLTF
abundance: many; v_gene: TRBV2; j_gene: TRBJ2-5; d_gene: TRBD2; CDR3nt: TGTGCCAGCAGCGAGACCGGGACTAGCCCTCTGGAGACCCAGTACTTC; CDR3aa: CASSETGTSPLETQYF
abundance: many; v_gene: TRBV29-1; j_gene: TRBJ2-1; d_gene: -; CDR3nt: TGCAGCGTTGATAGGGTTCCCAATGAGCAGTTCTTC; CDR3aa: CSVDRVPNEQFF
abundance: few; v_gene: TRBV7-2; j_gene: TRBJ2-5; d_gene: TRBD2; CDR3nt: TGTGCCAGCAGCTTAGAGGCCGGGTTAGCGGGAGAGACCCAGTACTTC; CDR3aa: CASSLEAGLAGETQYF
abundance: -; v_gene: TRBV4-1; j_gene: TRBJ2-1; d_gene: TRBD2; CDR3nt: TGCGCCAGCAGCCGAGGCAGGGAGGGTGCGAATGAGCAGTTCTTC; CDR3aa: CASSRGREGANEQFF
abundance: few; v_gene: TRBV5-1; j_gene: TRBJ1-1; d_gene: TRBD1; CDR3nt: TGCGCCAGCAGCTCGGGGACAGGGAGGAACACTGAAGCTTTCTTT; CDR3aa: CASSSGTGRNTEAFF
abundance: -; v_gene: TRBV27; j_gene: TRBJ1-5; d_gene: -; CDR3nt: TGTGCCAGCAGTTTGATGAGTAGCAATCAGCCCCAGCATTTT; CDR3aa: CASSLMSSNQPQHF
abundance: many; v_gene: TRBV5-8; j_gene: TRBJ1-1; d_gene: -; CDR3nt: TGTGCCAGCAGCTTGGCCGGGAGGATGAACACTGAAGCTTTCTTT; CDR3aa: CASSLAGRMNTEAFF
abundance: many; v_gene: TRBV28; j_gene: TRBJ1-1; d_gene: -; CDR3nt: TGTGCCACAGGAGGGCCGGGGAACACTGAAGCTTTCTTT; CDR3aa: CATGGPGNTEAFF
abundance: many; v_gene: TRBV11-2; j_gene: TRBJ2-7; d_gene: TRBD1; CDR3nt: TGTGCCAGCAGAACTCGACAGGGATCCTACGAGCAGTACTTC; CDR3aa: CASRTRQGSYEQYF
abundance: many; v_gene: TRBV10-3; j_gene: TRBJ2-1; d_gene: TRBD1; CDR3nt: TGTGCCACCGACAGGGGACGAAACAATGAGCAGTTCTTC; CDR3aa: CATDRGRNNEQFF
abundance: many; v_gene: TRBV7-9; j_gene: TRBJ1-6; d_gene: -; CDR3nt: TGTGCCAGCAGCTTAAGTGCAGGGAGGAATTCACCCCTCCACTTT; CDR3aa: CASSLSAGRNSPLHF
abundance: many; v_gene: TRBV28; j_gene: TRBJ1-1; d_gene: -; CDR3nt: TGTGCCAGCTGCAGCTTGAACACTGAAGCTTTCTTT; CDR3aa: CASCSLNTEAFF
abundance: many; v_gene: TRBV27; j_gene: TRBJ2-3; d_gene: TRBD2; CDR3nt: TGTGCCAGCAGACTCCGACTAGCGGACACCCTCACAGATACGCAGTATTTT; CDR3aa: CASRLRLADTLTDTQYF
abundance: many; v_gene: TRBV12-3/TRBV12-4; j_gene: TRBJ2-4; d_gene: -; CDR3nt: TGTGCCAGCAGTTTGGGGGGCCAGGCCAAAAACATTCAGTACTTC; CDR3aa: CASSLGGQAKNIQYF
abundance: -; v_gene: TRBV2; j_gene: TRBJ1-1; d_gene: -; CDR3nt: TGTGCCAGCAAAGGGAAGAACACTGAAGCTTTCTTT; CDR3aa: CASKGKNTEAFF
abundance: many; v_gene: TRBV20-1; j_gene: TRBJ1-4; d_gene: -; CDR3nt: TGCAGTGCTCCTGTTAATGAAAAACTGTTTTTT; CDR3aa: CSAPVNEKLFF
abundance: many; v_gene: TRBV28; j_gene: TRBJ2-3; d_gene: TRBD2; CDR3nt: TGTGCCAGCAGTGCGCCGGGGGGAGACACAGATACGCAGTATTTT; CDR3aa: CASSAPGGDTDTQYF
abundance: many; v_gene: TRBV2; j_gene: TRBJ2-3; d_gene: TRBD2; CDR3nt: TGTGCCAGCAGAAACCGGACTAGCGGGAGTTCGCAGTATTTT; CDR3aa: CASRNRTSGSSQYF
abundance: many; v_gene: TRBV28; j_gene: TRBJ2-2; d_gene: -; CDR3nt: TGTGCCAGCAGTTCCCCCCTTGGGGGACGGCCTTCGAACACCGGGGAGCTGTTTTTT; CDR3aa: CASSSPLGGRPSNTGELFF
abundance: many; v_gene: TRBV7-6; j_gene: TRBJ2-2; d_gene: -; CDR3nt: TGTGCCAGCAGCTTTGGTAGGGCCGGCACCGGGGAGCTGTTTTTT; CDR3aa: CASSFGRAGTGELFF
abundance: many; v_gene: TRBV2; j_gene: TRBJ2-1; d_gene: TRBD2; CDR3nt: TGTGCCAGCAGTGGTTCGAGCGGGGGGTACAATGAGCAGTTCTTC; CDR3aa: CASSGSSGGYNEQFF
abundance: -; v_gene: TRBV9; j_gene: TRBJ2-1; d_gene: -; CDR3nt: TGTGCCAGCAGCGTAGGGTCGGTCGCGGCGGAGCAGTTCTTC; CDR3aa: CASSVGSVAAEQFF